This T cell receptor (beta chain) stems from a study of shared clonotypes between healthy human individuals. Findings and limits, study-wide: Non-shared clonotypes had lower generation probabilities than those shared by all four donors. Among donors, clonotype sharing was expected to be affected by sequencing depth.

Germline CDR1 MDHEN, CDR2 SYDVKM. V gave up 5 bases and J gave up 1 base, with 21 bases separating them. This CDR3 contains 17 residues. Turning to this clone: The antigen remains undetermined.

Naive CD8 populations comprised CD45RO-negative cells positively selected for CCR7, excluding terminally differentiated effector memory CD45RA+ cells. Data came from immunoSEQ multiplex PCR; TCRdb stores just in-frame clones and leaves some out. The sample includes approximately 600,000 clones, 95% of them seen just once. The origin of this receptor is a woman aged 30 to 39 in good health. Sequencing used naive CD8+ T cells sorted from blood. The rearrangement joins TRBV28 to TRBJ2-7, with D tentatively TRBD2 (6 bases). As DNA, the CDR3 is TGTGCCAGCAGTGGGATTGGAGGGAGGCCACGTTCCTACGAGCAGTACTTC. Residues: CASSGIGGRPRSYEQYF.